The 25 T cell receptor beta chains below come from one sample, sequenced in a study of shared clonotypes between healthy human individuals. The repertoire was sequenced with immunoSEQ multiplex PCR; TCRdb's copy has only in-frame clones and lacks some. The sample yields 95,000 to 120,000 clones, approximately 70% seen once. Sequencing was performed on memory CD8+ T cells sorted from blood. Subset noted: CD45RO+ cells pooled with CCR7-negative TemRA cells. The receptor set was obtained from a woman aged 25 to 45 in good health.

The V call is TRBV9, the J call TRBJ2-1, with 12 nucleotides matching TRBD2. V gave up 0 bases and J gave up 4 bases; unmatched junction bases: 5. Germline-derived CDR1 and CDR2 are SGDLS and YYNGEE. The CDR3 is made up of 17 amino acids. CDR3 nucleotide sequence: TGTGCCAGCAGCGTAGACACTAGCGGGAGGACTTACAATGAGCAGTTCTTC. As protein: CASSVDTSGRTYNEQFF.

This chain connects TRBV25-1 to TRBJ2-1; maybe TRBD2 (6 bases). The germline CDR1 and CDR2 sequences are MGHDK and SYGVNS. This CDR3 is built from 12 residues. Trimming left V 7 bases short and J 8 bases short, with 12 bases between. In DNA form, the CDR3 reads TGTGCCAGCACAGTTAGGGACTATGAGCAGTTCTTC. Its protein product is CASTVRDYEQFF.

V is TRBV27 and J is TRBJ2-1, with D hard to call. Trimming shortened V by 7 bases and J by 8 bases, and 18 bases separated the two germline ends. CDR1 is MNHEY and CDR2 is SMNVEV in the germline V gene (reference sequence). The CDR3 length is 14 residues. CDR3 DNA sequence: TGTGCCAGCATCCAGTCAAGGGATATAGATGAGCAGTTCTTC. Translation gives CASIQSRDIDEQFF.

The chain carries TRBV4-2 and TRBJ2-3, with D uncertain. The germline V and J ends were trimmed by 0 bases and 2 bases, with 6 bases remaining between them. The length of the CDR3 is 14 residues. Germline V CDR1 and CDR2: LGHNA, YNFKEQ. CDR3 amino acids: CASSQDMFTDTQYF. CDR3 coding DNA: TGTGCCAGCAGCCAAGATATGTTCACAGATACGCAGTATTTT.

This clone is labeled medium-sized. The chain combines TRBV25-1 with TRBJ1-4, with a possible D match to TRBD1 (5 bases). Trimming removed 7 bases from V and 7 bases from J, with 13 bases in between. CDR3 length: 13 amino acids. Germline-derived CDR1 and CDR2 are MGHDK and SYGVNS. Written as DNA, the CDR3 is TGTGCCAGCACGGAGGGTAGGGGTGAAAAACTGTTTTTT. This sequence encodes CASTEGRGEKLFF.

The V gene is TRBV27, the J gene TRBJ2-5, with D tentatively TRBD1 (7 bases). Trimming shortened V by 7 bases and J by 1 base, and 16 bases separated the two germline ends. The CDR3 is 15 residues long. CDR1 MNHEY and CDR2 SMNVEV come from the germline V gene (reference sequence). The CDR3 loop reads CASTPTGTLQETQYF. Written as DNA, the CDR3 is TGTGCCAGCACCCCGACAGGGACTCTCCAAGAGACCCAGTACTTC.

A single count supports this clone. The V and J genes are TRBV11-1 and TRBJ2-3; 10 bases match TRBD2. Per the germline V gene, CDR1 is SGHAT and CDR2 is FQDESV (reference sequence). The trim removed 2 bases at V and 0 bases at J, leaving 2 bases unmatched. The CDR3 loop spans 16 amino acids. The CDR3 region has the DNA TGTGCCAGCAGCTTACCGACTAGCGGGAGCACAGATACGCAGTATTTT. Residues: CASSLPTSGSTDTQYF.

The CDR3: CASSVGGGPYEQYF. The CDR3 DNA follows: TGTGCCAGCAGCGTAGGGGGGGGACCCTACGAGCAGTACTTC. The J gene is TRBJ2-7, the V gene TRBV9; 7 nucleotides line up with TRBD2. The CDR3 is made up of 14 amino acids. Unmatched junction bases numbered 2, after V lost 0 bases and J lost 2 bases. Per the germline V gene, CDR1 is SGDLS and CDR2 is YYNGEE.

This clone is deemed medium-sized (0.01 to 0.1%). The V gene is TRBV9, the J gene TRBJ1-5; tentatively, D is TRBD1 (6 bases). Trimming left V 0 bases short and J 3 bases short, with 7 bases between. This CDR3 region has 14 residues. Germline assignment: CDR1 SGDLS and CDR2 YYNGEE. The CDR3 reads CASSVGDNNQPQHF. CDR3 in DNA: TGTGCCAGCAGCGTAGGGGACAACAATCAGCCCCAGCATTTT.

With regard to this clone: A much bigger clone sits one base away, suggesting this may be a read error. This rearrangement joins TRBV6-5 to TRBJ2-7; D is unclear. V was shortened by 4 bases and J by 2 bases, with 3 bases between the two germline ends. Germline-derived CDR1 and CDR2 are MNHEY and SVGAGI. This CDR3 has 11 amino acids. CDR3 sequence: CASSSAYEQYF. The CDR3 DNA follows: TGTGCCAGCAGTTCCGCCTACGAGCAGTACTTC.

The rearrangement links TRBV6-1 to TRBJ1-2, with TRBD1 as a possible D gene (6 bases). V lost 1 base, J lost 4 bases, and 13 bases lay in between. The CDR3 consists of 15 residues. Germline V gives CDR1 MNHNS, CDR2 SASEGT. CDR3 residues: CASSEELGTSYGYTF. The CDR3 nucleotides read TGTGCCAGCAGTGAAGAATTAGGGACATCCTATGGCTACACCTTC.

This clone occurred a few times. The chain has TRBV5-1 and TRBJ2-2; 8 positions agree with TRBD1. The CDR3 covers 18 residues. From germline, CDR1 is SGHRS and CDR2 YFSETQ. J gave up 5 bases and V 3 bases, and 15 bases lay outside the gene matches. In nucleotides, the CDR3 is TGCGCCAGCAGCTCTATCCCAGGGGGCGCGATAGGAACCGGGGAGCTGTTTTTT. Encoded protein: CASSSIPGGAIGTGELFF.

This clone turned up a few times. This chain uses TRBV10-2 with TRBJ2-5, with a weak D call TRBD2 (5 bases). From germline, CDR1 is WSHSY and CDR2 SAAADI. V was trimmed by 11 bases and J by 4 bases, leaving 14 bases between them. The CDR3 contains 12 residues. The CDR3 coding sequence is TGCGCCGCCTCCGGGGAAGGAGAGACCCAGTACTTC. Residues: CAASGEGETQYF.

This clone has only a few counts. CDR3 loop: CASSGTENTEAFF. CDR3 nucleotide sequence: TGTGCCAGCAGCGGGACGGAGAACACTGAAGCTTTCTTT. The gene calls are TRBV6-1 and TRBJ1-1; D perhaps matches TRBD1 (5 bases). V lost 6 bases and J lost 1, with 9 bases in between. CDR1 and CDR2 (germline): MNHNS, SASEGT. The CDR3 extends over 13 amino acids.

This chain uses TRBV5-1 with TRBJ2-2, with 12 bases matching TRBD2. V shed 0 bases and J 3 bases; nucleotides not matched to a gene: 6. Germline V lookup: CDR1 SGHRS, CDR2 YFSETQ. The CDR3 runs to 18 residues. The CDR3 reads CASSLGLAGVFDTGELFF. In DNA, the CDR3 is TGCGCCAGCAGCTTGGGACTAGCGGGAGTATTTGACACCGGGGAGCTGTTTTTT.

This clone has only one observation. This chain joins TRBV15 and TRBJ2-7; D assignment may be TRBD1 or TRBD2 (5 bases each). V shed 1 base and J shed 5 bases, with 30 bases lying between them. From germline, CDR1 is LNHNV and CDR2 YYDKDF (reference sequence). The length of the CDR3 is 20 residues. CDR3 coding DNA: TGTGCCACCAGCAGAGCGAGTTTCACCGGGACCCTTTGGGGTAGGCACGAGCAGTACTTC. Amino acids: CATSRASFTGTLWGRHEQYF.

This sequence joins TRBV5-1 and TRBJ2-1, with D tentatively TRBD2 (6 bases). The V gene's germline CDR1 is SGHRS and CDR2 YFSETQ. V lost 4 bases and J lost 8, with 25 bases in between. The CDR3 loop spans 17 amino acids. The CDR3 reads CASSLARETGLGDEQFF. CDR3 DNA: TGCGCCAGCAGCCTGGCTCGGGAGACCGGACTGGGCGATGAGCAGTTCTTC.

The chain recombines TRBV5-1 with TRBJ1-2, with 8 bases aligning to TRBD1. CDR3 length equals 14 residues. Germline CDR1 is SGHRS and CDR2 is YFSETQ. The trim removed 1 base at V and 3 bases at J, leaving 2 bases unmatched. Here the CDR3 reads CASSLTGQDYGYTF. The CDR3, as DNA: TGCGCCAGCAGCTTGACGGGACAGGACTATGGCTACACCTTC.

The sample holds a few counts of this clone. V and J are TRBV27 and TRBJ2-7; a possible D gene is TRBD2 (6 bases). The germline CDR1 and CDR2 sequences are MNHEY and SMNVEV (reference sequence). The CDR3 covers 14 residues. With 2 bases removed from V and 0 bases from J, the gap between germline ends came to 8 bases. CDR3 nucleotides: TGTGCCAGCAGTTTAACAGCGGGCTCCTACGAGCAGTACTTC. Its translation: CASSLTAGSYEQYF.

This clone was counted only a few times. The rearrangement joins TRBV7-9 to TRBJ1-1, with D perhaps TRBD1 (6 bases). CDR1 and CDR2 (germline): SEHNR, FQNEAQ (reference sequence). V gave up 1 base and J gave up 6 bases, with 15 bases separating them. The CDR3 loop spans 15 amino acids. In DNA, the CDR3 is TGTGCCAGCAGCTTAGGCCAAACAGGGATGGCTGAAGCTTTCTTT. Amino acid sequence: CASSLGQTGMAEAFF.

The chain recombines TRBV15 with TRBJ2-7; 8 bases are shared with TRBD2. Germline V lookup: CDR1 LNHNV, CDR2 YYDKDF (reference sequence). The V segment lost 0 bases and the J segment 3 bases; nucleotides outside the gene matches: 7. The length of the CDR3 is 16 residues. Here the CDR3 reads CATSREAAGTSYEQYF. CDR3 DNA sequence: TGTGCCACCAGCAGAGAAGCGGCCGGGACTAGCTACGAGCAGTACTTC.

This clone was recorded a few times. The V and J genes are TRBV7-2 and TRBJ1-5; the D is unclear. The CDR3 has 14 residues. Germline values: CDR1 SGHTA, CDR2 FQGNSA. V dropped 3 bases and J dropped 0 bases, with 6 bases sitting between them. DNA of the CDR3: TGTGCCAGCAGCTTCTATTATAGCAATCAGCCCCAGCATTTT. Protein: CASSFYYSNQPQHF.

This chain uses TRBV2 with TRBJ2-7, with D unresolved. V lost 3 bases, J lost 1 base, and 13 bases lay in between. The CDR3 consists of 15 residues. Germline V gene sequence: CDR1 SNHLY, CDR2 FYNNEI. The CDR3 DNA is TGTGCCAGCAGTGAGGGCAGCGACGGGTCCTACGAGCAGTACTTC. It translates to CASSEGSDGSYEQYF.

The CDR3 region has the DNA TGTGCCAGCAGCGTAGAGGTTGCGAACACCGGGGAGCTGTTTTTT. Its protein is CASSVEVANTGELFF. The chain carries TRBV9 and TRBJ2-2; D is undetermined. Trimming took off 0 bases at V and 0 bases at J, with 6 bases between the two ends. Germline V lookup: CDR1 SGDLS, CDR2 YYNGEE. This CDR3 comprises 15 residues.

The table lists this clone with many counts. The V call is TRBV9, the J call TRBJ1-3; D perhaps matches TRBD1 (5 bases). Between the trimmed V and J ends, which lost 4 bases and 4 bases, there was a span of 15 bases. This CDR3 is built from 15 residues. The V gene's germline CDR1 is SGDLS and CDR2 YYNGEE. CDR3: CASSTGGTRGNTIYF. The CDR3 DNA is TGTGCCAGCAGCACCGGGGGGACGAGGGGAAACACCATATATTTT.